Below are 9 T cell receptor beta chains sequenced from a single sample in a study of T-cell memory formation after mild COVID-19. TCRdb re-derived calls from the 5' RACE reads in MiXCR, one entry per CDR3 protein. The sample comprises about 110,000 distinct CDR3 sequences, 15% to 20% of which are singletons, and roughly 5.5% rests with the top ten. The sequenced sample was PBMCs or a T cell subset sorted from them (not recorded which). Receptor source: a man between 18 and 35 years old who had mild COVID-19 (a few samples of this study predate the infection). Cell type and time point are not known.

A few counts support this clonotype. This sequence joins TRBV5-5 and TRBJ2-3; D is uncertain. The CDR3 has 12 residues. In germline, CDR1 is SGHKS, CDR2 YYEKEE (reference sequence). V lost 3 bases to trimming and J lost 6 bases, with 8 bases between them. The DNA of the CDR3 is TGTGCCAGCAGCTCCTGGTTCGATACGCAGTATTTT. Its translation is CASSSWFDTQYF.

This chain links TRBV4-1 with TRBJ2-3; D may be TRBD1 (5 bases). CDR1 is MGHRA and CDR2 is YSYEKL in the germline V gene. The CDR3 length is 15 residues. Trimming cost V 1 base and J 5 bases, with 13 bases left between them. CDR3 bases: TGCGCCAGCAGCCAAGTCGCCAGGGTTGGAGATACGCAGTATTTT. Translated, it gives CASSQVARVGDTQYF.

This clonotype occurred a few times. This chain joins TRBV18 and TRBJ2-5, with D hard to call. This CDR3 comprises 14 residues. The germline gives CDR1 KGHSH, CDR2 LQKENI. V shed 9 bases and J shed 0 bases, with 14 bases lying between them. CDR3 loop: CARSSIGYQETQYF. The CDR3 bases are TGTGCCAGATCATCAATAGGGTACCAAGAGACCCAGTACTTC.

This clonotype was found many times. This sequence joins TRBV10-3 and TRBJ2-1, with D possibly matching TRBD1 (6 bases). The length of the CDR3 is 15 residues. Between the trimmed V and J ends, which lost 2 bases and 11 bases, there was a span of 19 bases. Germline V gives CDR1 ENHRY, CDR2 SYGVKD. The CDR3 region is CAISEPESQGYKQFF. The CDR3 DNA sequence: TGTGCCATCAGTGAGCCGGAGTCCCAGGGGTATAAGCAGTTCTTC.

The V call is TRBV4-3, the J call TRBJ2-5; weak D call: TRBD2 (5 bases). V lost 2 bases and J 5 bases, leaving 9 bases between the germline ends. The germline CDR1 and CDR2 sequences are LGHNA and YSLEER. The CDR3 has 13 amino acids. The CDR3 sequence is CASSQTRWETQYF. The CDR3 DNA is TGCGCCAGCAGCCAAACTAGGTGGGAGACCCAGTACTTC.

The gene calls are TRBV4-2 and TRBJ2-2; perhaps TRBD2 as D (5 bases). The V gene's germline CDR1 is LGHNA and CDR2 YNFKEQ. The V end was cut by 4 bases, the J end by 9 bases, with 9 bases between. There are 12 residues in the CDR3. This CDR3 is CASSPEGRELFF. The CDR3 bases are TGTGCCAGCAGCCCCGAGGGAAGGGAGCTGTTTTTT.

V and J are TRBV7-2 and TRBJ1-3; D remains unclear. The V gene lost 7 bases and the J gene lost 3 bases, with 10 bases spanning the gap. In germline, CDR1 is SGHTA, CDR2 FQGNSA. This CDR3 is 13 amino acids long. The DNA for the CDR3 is TGTGCCAGCACTCAGCAGATTGGAAACACCATATATTTT. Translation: CASTQQIGNTIYF.

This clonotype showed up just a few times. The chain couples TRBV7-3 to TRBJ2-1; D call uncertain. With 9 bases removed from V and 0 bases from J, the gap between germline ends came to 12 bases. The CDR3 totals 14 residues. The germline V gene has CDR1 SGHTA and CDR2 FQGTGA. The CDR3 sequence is CASSLESSYNEQFF. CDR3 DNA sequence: TGTGCCAGTTCCCTCGAAAGCTCCTACAATGAGCAGTTCTTC.

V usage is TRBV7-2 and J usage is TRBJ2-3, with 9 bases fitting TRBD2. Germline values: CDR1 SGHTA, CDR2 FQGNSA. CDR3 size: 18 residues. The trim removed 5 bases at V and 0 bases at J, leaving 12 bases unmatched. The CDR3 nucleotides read TGTGCCAGCAGCCGTGGGGCGGGGGGGCCTCAGAGCACAGATACGCAGTATTTT. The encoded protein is CASSRGAGGPQSTDTQYF.